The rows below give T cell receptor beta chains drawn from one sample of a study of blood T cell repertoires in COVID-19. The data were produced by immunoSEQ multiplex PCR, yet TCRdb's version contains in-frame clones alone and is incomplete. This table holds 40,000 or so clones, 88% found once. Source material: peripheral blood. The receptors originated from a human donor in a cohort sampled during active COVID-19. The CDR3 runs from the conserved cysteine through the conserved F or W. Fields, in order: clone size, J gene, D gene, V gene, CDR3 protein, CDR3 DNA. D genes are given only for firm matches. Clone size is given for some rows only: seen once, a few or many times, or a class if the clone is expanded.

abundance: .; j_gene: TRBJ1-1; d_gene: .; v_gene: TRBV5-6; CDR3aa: CASSPLPLNTEAFF; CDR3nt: TGTGCCAGCAGCCCCCTCCCCCTGAACACTGAAGCTTTCTTT
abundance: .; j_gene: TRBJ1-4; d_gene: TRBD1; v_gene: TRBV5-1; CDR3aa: CASSSGTGREKLFF; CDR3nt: TGCGCCAGCAGCTCCGGGACAGGTCGAGAAAAACTGTTTTTT
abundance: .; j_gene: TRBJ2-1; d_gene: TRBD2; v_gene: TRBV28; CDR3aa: CASKLAGGNEQFF; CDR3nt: TGTGCCAGCAAACTAGCGGGAGGCAATGAGCAGTTCTTC
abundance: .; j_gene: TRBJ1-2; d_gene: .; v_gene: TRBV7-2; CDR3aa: CASSLRRSGAFYVGYTF; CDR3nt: TGTGCCAGCAGCTTAAGGAGGTCAGGCGCATTCTATGTTGGCTACACCTTC
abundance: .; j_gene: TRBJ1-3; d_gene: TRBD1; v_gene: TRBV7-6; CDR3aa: CASTPGQSGNTIYF; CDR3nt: TGTGCCAGCACCCCGGGACAGTCTGGAAACACCATATATTTT
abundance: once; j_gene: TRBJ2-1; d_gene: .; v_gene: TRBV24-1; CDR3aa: CATSDSRTPSGEQFF; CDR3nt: TGTGCCACCAGTGATTCGCGGACTCCCTCTGGTGAGCAGTTCTTC
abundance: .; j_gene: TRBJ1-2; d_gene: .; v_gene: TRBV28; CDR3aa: CASRTTGIPYGYTF; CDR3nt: TGTGCCAGCAGGACGACAGGAATTCCCTATGGCTACACCTTC
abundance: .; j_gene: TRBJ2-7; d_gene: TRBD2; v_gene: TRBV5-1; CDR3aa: CASSLVAGGEQYF; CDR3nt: TGCGCCAGCAGCTTGGTAGCGGGGGGCGAGCAGTACTTC
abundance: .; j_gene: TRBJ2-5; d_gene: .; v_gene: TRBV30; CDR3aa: CAWSEGVGETQYF; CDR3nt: TGTGCCTGGAGTGAGGGGGTCGGGGAGACCCAGTACTTC
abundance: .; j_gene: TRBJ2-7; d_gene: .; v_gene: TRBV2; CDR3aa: CASTQVGEQYF; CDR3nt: TGTGCCAGCACGCAGGTTGGCGAGCAGTACTTC
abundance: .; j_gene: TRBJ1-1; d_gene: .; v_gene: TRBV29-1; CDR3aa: CSGDYTEAFF; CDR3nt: TGCAGCGGAGATTACACTGAAGCTTTCTTT
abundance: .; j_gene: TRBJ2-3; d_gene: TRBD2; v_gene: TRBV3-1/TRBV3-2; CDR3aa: CASSSFSGGTDTQYF; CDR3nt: TGTGCCAGCAGCTCATTTAGCGGGGGGACAGATACGCAGTATTTT
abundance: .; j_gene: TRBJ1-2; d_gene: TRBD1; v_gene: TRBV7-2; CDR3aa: CASSLGTGYGYTF; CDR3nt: TGTGCCAGCAGCTTAGGGACAGGGTATGGCTACACCTTC